Detailed here is one T cell receptor (beta chain). As yet, its antigen is unknown. This specimen belongs to a study of cytomegalovirus exposure and HLA in healthy donors. Overall study results and limits: Roughly uniform sequencing depth across donors was assumed, possibly incorrectly.

PCR employed 60 Vbeta and 13 Jbeta primers. TCRdb's copy holds only in-frame clones and misses some; the assay was immunoSEQ multiplex PCR. Here the sample spans 100,000 to 150,000 clones, around 80% being singletons. Per the germline V gene, CDR1 is SGHTA and CDR2 is FQGNSA. The CDR3 has 14 amino acids. The ends were cut back, 7 bases at V and 3 bases at J, with 16 bases in the middle. The sequence derives from a female donor in good health and CMV-seronegative. The sample taken for sequencing was PBMCs. This chain joins TRBV7-2 and TRBJ2-7; perhaps TRBD1 as D (6 bases). The CDR3 coding sequence is TGTGCCAGCATCCCCCGGGACAACCTCTACGAGCAGTACTTC. This codes for CASIPRDNLYEQYF.